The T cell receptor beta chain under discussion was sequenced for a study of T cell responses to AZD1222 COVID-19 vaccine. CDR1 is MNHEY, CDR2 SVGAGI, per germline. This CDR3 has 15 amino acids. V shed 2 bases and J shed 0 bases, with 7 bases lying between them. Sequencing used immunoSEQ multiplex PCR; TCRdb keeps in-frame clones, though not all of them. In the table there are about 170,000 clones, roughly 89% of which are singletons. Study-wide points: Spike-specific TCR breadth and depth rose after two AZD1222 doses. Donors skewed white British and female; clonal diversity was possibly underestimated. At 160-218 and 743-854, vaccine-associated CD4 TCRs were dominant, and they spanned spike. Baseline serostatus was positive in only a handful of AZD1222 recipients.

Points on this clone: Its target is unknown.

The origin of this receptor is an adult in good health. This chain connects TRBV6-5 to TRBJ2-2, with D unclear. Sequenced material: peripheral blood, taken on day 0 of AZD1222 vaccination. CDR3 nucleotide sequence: TGTGCCAGCAGTTACGAACTACCGAACACCGGGGAGCTGTTTTTT. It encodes CASSYELPNTGELFF.